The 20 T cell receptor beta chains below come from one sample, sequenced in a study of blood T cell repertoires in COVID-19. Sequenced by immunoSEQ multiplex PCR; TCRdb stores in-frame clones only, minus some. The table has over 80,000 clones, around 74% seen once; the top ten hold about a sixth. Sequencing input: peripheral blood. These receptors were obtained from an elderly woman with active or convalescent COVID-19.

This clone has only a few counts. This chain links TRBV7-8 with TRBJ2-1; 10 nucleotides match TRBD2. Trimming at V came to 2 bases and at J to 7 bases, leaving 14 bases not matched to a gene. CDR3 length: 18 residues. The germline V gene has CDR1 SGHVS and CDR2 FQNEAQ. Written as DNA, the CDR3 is TGTGCCAGCAGCTTACGGCTAGCGGGGGTACCTCGTTTGAATGAGCAGTTCTTC. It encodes CASSLRLAGVPRLNEQFF.

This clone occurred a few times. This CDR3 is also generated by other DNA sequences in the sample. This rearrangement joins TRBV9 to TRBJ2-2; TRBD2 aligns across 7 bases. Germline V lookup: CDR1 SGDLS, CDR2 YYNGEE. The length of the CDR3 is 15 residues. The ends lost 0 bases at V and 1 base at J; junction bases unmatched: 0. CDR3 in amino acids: CASSVGGRNTGELFF. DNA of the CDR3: TGTGCCAGCAGCGTAGGCGGGAGGAACACCGGGGAGCTGTTTTTT.

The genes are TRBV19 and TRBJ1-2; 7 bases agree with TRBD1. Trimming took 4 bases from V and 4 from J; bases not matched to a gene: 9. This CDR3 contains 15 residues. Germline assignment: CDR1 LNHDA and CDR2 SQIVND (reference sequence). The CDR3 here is CASSTTGERFYGYTF. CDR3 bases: TGTGCCAGTAGTACCACAGGGGAGCGGTTCTATGGCTACACCTTC.

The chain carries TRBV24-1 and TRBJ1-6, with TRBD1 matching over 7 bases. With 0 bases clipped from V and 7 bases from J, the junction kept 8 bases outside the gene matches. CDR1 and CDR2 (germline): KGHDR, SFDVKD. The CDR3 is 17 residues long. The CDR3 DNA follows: TGTGCCACCAGTGATTTGGAGGGTGGGACAGCGAATTCACCCCTCCACTTT. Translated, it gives CATSDLEGGTANSPLHF.

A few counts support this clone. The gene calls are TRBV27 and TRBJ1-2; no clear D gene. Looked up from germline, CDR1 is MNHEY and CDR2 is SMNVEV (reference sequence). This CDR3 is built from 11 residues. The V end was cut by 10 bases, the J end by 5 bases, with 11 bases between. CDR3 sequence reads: CATAGEYGYTF. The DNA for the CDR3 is TGTGCCACCGCGGGAGAGTATGGCTACACCTTC.

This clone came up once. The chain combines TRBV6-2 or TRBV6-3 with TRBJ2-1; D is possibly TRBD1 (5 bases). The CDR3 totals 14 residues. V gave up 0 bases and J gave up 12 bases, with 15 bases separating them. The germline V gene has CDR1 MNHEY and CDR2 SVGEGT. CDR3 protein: CASSYSKVQAMQFF. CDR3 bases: TGTGCCAGCAGTTACTCGAAAGTACAGGCGATGCAGTTCTTC.

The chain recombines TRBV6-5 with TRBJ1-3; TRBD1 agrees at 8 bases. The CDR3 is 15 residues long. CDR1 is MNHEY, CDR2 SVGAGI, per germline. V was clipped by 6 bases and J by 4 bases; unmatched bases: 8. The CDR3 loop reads CASRDQGAAGNTIYF. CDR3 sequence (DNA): TGTGCCAGCAGGGACCAGGGGGCGGCCGGAAACACCATATATTTT.

The CDR3 DNA reads TGTGCCAGCAGTGATGGGGGCCTAGCGGGGACCGGGGAGCTGTTTTTT. It specifies CASSDGGLAGTGELFF. V is TRBV2 and J is TRBJ2-2; 9 bases are a match to TRBD2. CDR1 and CDR2 from the germline V gene are SNHLY and FYNNEI. V gave up 3 bases and J gave up 5 bases; unmatched junction bases: 7. The CDR3 has 16 amino acids.

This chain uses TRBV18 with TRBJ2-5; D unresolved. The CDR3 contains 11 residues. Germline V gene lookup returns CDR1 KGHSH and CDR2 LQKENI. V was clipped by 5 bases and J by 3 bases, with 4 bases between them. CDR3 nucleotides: TGTGCCAGCTCATCCGAAGAGACCCAGTACTTC. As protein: CASSSEETQYF.

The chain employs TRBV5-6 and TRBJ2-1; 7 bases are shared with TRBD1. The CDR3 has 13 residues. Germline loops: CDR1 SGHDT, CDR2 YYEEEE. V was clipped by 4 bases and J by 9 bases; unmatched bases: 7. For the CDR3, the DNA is TGTGCCAGCAGCATCGGACAGGTCGGTGAGCAGTTCTTC. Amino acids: CASSIGQVGEQFF.

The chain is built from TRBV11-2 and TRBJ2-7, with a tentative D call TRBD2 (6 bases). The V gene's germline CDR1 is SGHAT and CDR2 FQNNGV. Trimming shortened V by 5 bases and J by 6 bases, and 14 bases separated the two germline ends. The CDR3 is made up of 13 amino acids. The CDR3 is CASSTGVAPEQYF. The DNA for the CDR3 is TGTGCCAGCAGCACGGGGGTAGCTCCCGAGCAGTACTTC.

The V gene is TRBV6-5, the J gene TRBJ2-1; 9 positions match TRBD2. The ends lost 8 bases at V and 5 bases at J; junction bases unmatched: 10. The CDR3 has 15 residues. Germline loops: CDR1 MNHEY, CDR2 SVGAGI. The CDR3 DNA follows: TGTGCCAGCTATTCGACGGCGGGAGGGGACAATGAGCAGTTCTTC. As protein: CASYSTAGGDNEQFF.

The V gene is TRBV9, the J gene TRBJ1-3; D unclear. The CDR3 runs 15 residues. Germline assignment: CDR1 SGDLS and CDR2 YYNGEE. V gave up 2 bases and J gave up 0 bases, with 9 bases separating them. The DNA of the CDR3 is TGTGCCAGCAGCGTCAGTGCGGGCTCTGGAAACACCATATATTTT. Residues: CASSVSAGSGNTIYF.

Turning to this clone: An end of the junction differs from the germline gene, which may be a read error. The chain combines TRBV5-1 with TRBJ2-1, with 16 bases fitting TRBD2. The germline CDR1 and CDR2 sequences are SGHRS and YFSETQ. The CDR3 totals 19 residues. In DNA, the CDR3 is TGTGCCAGCAGATCCCGTACGGGACTAGCGGGAGGGCCGACCGATGAGCAGTTCTTC. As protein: CASRSRTGLAGGPTDEQFF.

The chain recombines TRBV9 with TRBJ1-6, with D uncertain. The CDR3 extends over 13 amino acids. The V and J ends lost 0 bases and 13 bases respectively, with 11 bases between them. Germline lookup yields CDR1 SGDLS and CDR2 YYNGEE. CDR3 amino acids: CASSVEEGSPLHF. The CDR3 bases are TGTGCCAGCAGCGTAGAAGAGGGATCCCCCCTCCACTTT.

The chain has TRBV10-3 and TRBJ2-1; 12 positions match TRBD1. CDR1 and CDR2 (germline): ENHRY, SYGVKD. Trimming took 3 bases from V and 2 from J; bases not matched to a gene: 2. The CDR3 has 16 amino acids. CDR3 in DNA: TGTGCCATCAGTGAAGGGACAGGGGGCGCCTACAATGAGCAGTTCTTC. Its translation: CAISEGTGGAYNEQFF.

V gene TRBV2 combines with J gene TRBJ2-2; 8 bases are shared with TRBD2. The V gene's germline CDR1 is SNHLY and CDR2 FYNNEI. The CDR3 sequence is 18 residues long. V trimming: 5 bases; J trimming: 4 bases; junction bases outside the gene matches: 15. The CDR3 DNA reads TGTGCCAGCAGTCCGGGACTAGAGCAGGCCTTTGGCACCGGGGAGCTGTTTTTT. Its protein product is CASSPGLEQAFGTGELFF.

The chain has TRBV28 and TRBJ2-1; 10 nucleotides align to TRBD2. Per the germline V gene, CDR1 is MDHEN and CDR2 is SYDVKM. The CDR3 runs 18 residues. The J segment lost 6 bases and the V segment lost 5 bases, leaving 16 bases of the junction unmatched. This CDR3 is CASSPYLAERGGTNEQFF. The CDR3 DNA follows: TGTGCCAGCAGTCCCTACCTGGCGGAGCGGGGGGGTACCAATGAGCAGTTCTTC.

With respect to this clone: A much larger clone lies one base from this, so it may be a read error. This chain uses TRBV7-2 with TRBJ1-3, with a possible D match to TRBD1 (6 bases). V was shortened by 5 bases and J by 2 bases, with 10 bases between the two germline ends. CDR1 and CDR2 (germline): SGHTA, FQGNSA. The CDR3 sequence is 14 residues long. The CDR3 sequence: CASSLRDTGNTIYF. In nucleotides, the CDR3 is TGTGCCAGCAGCCTCCGGGACACTGGAAACACCATATATTTT. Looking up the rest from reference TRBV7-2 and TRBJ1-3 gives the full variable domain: GAGVSQSPSNKVTEKGKDVELRCDPISGHTALYWYRQSLGQGLEFLIYFQGNSAPDKSGLPSDRFSAERTGGSVSTLTIQRTQQEDSAVYLCASSLRDTGNTIYFGEGSWLTVV.

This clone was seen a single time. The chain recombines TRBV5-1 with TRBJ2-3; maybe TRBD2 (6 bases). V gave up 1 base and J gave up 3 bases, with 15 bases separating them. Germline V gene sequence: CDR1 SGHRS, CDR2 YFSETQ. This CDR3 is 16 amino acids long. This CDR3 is CASSLSIGGGTDTQYF. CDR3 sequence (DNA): TGCGCCAGCAGCTTGTCGATAGGAGGAGGGACAGATACGCAGTATTTT.